This T cell receptor (beta chain) emerged from a study of T cell repertoires in cytomegalovirus infection. Study-level background: HLA-B-restricted CMV epitopes that are well studied were used alongside recently identified HLA-C-restricted ones. In public TCR beta signatures, there were indications of both CMV infection and matching HLA type. Overall study results and limits: HLA-C-restricted CMV-specific TCR beta clonotypes were dominant in the ex vivo response. Cumulative frequency of public TCR beta families picked out carriers of CMV plus the relevant HLA.

The V gene's germline CDR1 is MNHEY and CDR2 SMNVEV (reference sequence). Trimming cost V 7 bases and J 6 bases, with 14 bases left between them. The CDR3 totals 13 residues. This clonotype occurred a few times. The antigen is undetermined. One entry per CDR3 protein, called by TCRdb with MiXCR from the reads. The sample has fewer than 1,000,000 distinct CDR3 sequences, under 40% seen once; the top ten hold around an eighth. The TCR sequence derives from a human donor in good health (CMV status not recorded). Some clones in this sample may be carry-over from other donors' samples. This sample comprised cultured CD8+ T cells from PBMCs, obtained from culture after CMV antigen stimulation. This rearrangement joins TRBV27 to TRBJ2-3, with D tentatively TRBD2 (6 bases). The chain's CDR3 is CASTRESGDTQYF. CDR3 DNA: TGTGCCAGCACCCGGGAGAGTGGCGATACGCAGTATTTT.